The T cell receptor beta chain under discussion was sequenced for a study of beta chain features in type 1 diabetes. Study observations and caveats: The VDJ junctions of type 1 diabetes patients carried fewer insertions and more deletions. cDNA-based reads could over-represent cells with high TCR expression.

CD4+ naive, central memory, regulatory and stem cell-like memory subsets were isolated by sorting on CD45RO/CCR7/CD25/CD127/CD95/CD27. The authors reverse transcribed all of the isolated RNA, so sequencing captured expressed TCRB transcripts. Profiling relied on immunoSEQ multiplex PCR, and the TCRdb table lists in-frame clones only, not all of them. Of 150,000 to 190,000 clones listed, around 8% are singletons. Germline V gene sequence: CDR1 SEHNR, CDR2 FQNEAQ (reference sequence). The V gene end was trimmed by 4 bases and the J gene end by 6 bases; junction bases not matched to a gene: 6. The CDR3 totals 15 residues. In this sample, this clone turned up a few times. Its specificity is unknown.

The chain is built from TRBV7-9 and TRBJ2-3; 11 nucleotides agree with TRBD2. This receptor was taken from a man aged 18-30 years in good health. The sample was central memory CD4+ T cells from blood. CDR3 sequence reads: CASSWIAGGEDTQYF. The CDR3 bases are TGTGCCAGCAGCTGGATAGCGGGAGGGGAGGATACGCAGTATTTT.